This record covers a single T cell receptor (beta chain). Its antigen is not known. Germline CDR1 MDHEN, CDR2 SYDVKM. The ends lost 6 bases at V and 1 base at J; junction bases unmatched: 8. The CDR3 sequence is 15 residues long. This entry comes from a study of graft-versus-host responses after intestinal transplantation. As for the study in general: Every recipient had anti-thymocyte globulin induction and around three years of tacrolimus plus steroids.

TCRdb's table, derived via immunoSEQ multiplex PCR, lists solely in-frame clones and lacks some. The table includes about 99,000 clones, roughly 92% detected once. The TCR was taken from a human donor who was the organ donor for an intestinal transplant. This material consisted of unstimulated CD8+ T cells sorted from spleen or lymph node cells, taken before transplant. The rearrangement links TRBV28 to TRBJ2-5, with 7 bases matching TRBD1. The CDR3 sequence: CASSKGTEIQETQYF. In DNA form, the CDR3 reads TGTGCCAGCAGCAAAGGGACAGAGATCCAAGAGACCCAGTACTTC. Based on the CDR3 plus reference TRBV28 and TRBJ2-5, the full variable domain is DVKVTQSSRYLVKRTGEKVFLECVQDMDHENMFWYRQDPGLGLRLIYFSYDVKMKEKGDIPEGYSVSREKKERFSLILESASTNQTSMYLCASSKGTEIQETQYFGPGTRLLVL.